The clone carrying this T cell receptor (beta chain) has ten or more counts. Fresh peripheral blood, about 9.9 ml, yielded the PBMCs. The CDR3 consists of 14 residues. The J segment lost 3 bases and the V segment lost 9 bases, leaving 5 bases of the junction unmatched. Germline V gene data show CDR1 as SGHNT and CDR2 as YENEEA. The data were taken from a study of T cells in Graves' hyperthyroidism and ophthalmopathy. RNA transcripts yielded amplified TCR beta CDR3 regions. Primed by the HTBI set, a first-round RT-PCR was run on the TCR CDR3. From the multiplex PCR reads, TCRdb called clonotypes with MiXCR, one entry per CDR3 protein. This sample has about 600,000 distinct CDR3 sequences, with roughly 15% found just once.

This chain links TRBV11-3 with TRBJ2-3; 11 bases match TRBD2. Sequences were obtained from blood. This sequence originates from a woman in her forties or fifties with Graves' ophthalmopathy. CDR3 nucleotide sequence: TGTGCCAGTCATACTAGCGGGAGTACAGATACGCAGTATTTT. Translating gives CASHTSGSTDTQYF.